A selection of T cell receptor beta chains follows, all from one sample in a study of control samples from healthy donors and cancer patients. TCRdb's table, derived via immunoSEQ multiplex PCR, lists solely in-frame clones and lacks some. The sample has 130,000 to 150,000 clones; more than 90% are singletons. The sequencing sample was made of blood. These receptors originate from a young man in good health. Each CDR3 is given with its conserved first and last residue. Each record gives: clone size, D gene, J gene, V gene, CDR3 protein, CDR3 DNA. D genes are given only for firm matches. Rows give clone size only sometimes, using once, few, many, or a class for an expanded clone.

once | . | TRBJ2-7 | TRBV15 | CATSSYLVGDEQYF | TGTGCCACCAGCAGCTATCTAGTGGGAGACGAGCAGTACTTC
. | . | TRBJ1-2 | TRBV7-8 | CASSLYRSLNYGYTF | TGTGCCAGCAGCTTGTACAGGAGCCTTAACTATGGCTACACCTTC
. | . | TRBJ1-2 | TRBV30 | CAWSGPTLYGYTF | TGTGCCTGGAGCGGGCCGACGCTCTATGGCTACACCTTC
. | TRBD1 | TRBJ1-3 | TRBV2 | CASRQGGPWYF | TGTGCCAGCCGACAGGGTGGCCCTTGGTATTTT
. | . | TRBJ2-5 | TRBV7-2 | CASSLLETQYF | TGTGCCAGCAGCTTATTGGAGACCCAGTACTTC
. | . | TRBJ2-3 | TRBV2 | CASSRPGTSTDTQYF | TGTGCCAGCAGCCGCCCGGGGACGAGCACAGATACGCAGTATTTT
. | . | TRBJ1-2 | TRBV5-5 | CASRGAGGYGYTF | TGTGCCAGCAGAGGAGCGGGAGGCTATGGCTACACCTTC
. | . | TRBJ2-7 | TRBV14 | CASSQDLKSYEQYF | TGTGCCAGCAGCCAAGATCTTAAGTCCTACGAGCAGTACTTC
. | TRBD1 | TRBJ2-1 | TRBV7-2 | CASSVDREFEQFF | TGTGCCAGCAGCGTCGACAGGGAGTTTGAGCAGTTCTTC
. | TRBD1 | TRBJ2-7 | TRBV28 | CASRLTGSYEQYF | TGTGCCAGCAGGTTGACAGGGTCCTACGAGCAGTACTTC
many | . | TRBJ2-6 | TRBV7-9 | CASQGPGAGANVLTF | TGTGCCAGCCAGGGACCAGGGGCTGGGGCCAACGTCCTGACTTTC
. | . | TRBJ1-5 | TRBV20-1 | CSASLYGGNQPQHF | TGCAGTGCTAGTTTATATGGTGGGAATCAGCCCCAGCATTTT
. | TRBD2 | TRBJ2-3 | TRBV28 | CASKDSGRVTDTQYF | TGTGCCAGCAAGGATAGCGGGAGGGTCACAGATACGCAGTATTTT